This TCR beta chain is drawn from a study of technical replicates of blood from a handful of donors. Germline lookup yields CDR1 WNHNN and CDR2 SYGVQD (reference sequence). The CDR3 length is 13 residues. The trim removed 4 bases at V and 5 bases at J, leaving 4 bases unmatched. Clones were sequenced by immunoSEQ multiplex PCR, and TCRdb holds only the in-frame ones, with some missing. The data contain 45,000 to 65,000 clones, roughly 94% of them seen just once; the ten biggest clones take up around 0.21%. The specimen was T cells isolated from PBMCs. The receptor's source is a human donor in good health. V is TRBV10-1 and J is TRBJ2-7; 8 bases match TRBD1. CDR3 in amino acids: CASSGTGIHEQYF. DNA for the CDR3: TGCGCCAGCAGTGGGACAGGGATCCACGAGCAGTACTTC.